This T cell receptor beta chain was recorded in a study of type 1 regulatory T cells. Only a few counts were recorded for this clonotype. Antigen unknown. TCRdb reprocessed the reads with MiXCR, giving one entry per CDR3 protein. The sample records tens of thousands of distinct CDR3 sequences, more than 45% being singletons. The CDR3 sequence is 17 residues long. V was cut by 5 bases and J by 1 base, with 22 bases left in between. Germline V lookup: CDR1 SGHRS, CDR2 YFSETQ. The rearrangement uses TRBV5-1 and TRBJ2-7, with unresolved D. This sequence originates from a human donor in good health. The sample consisted of cultured non-Tr1 T cells, either the whole culture or a sorted T cell fraction (not recorded which). CDR3 region: CASSPRGQTLLSYEQYF. The CDR3 coding sequence is TGCGCCAGCAGTCCTCGTGGGCAGACCTTGCTATCCTACGAGCAGTACTTC.